The present T cell receptor beta chain was sequenced within a study of CD8+ T cells in alopecia areata. The CDR3 runs 15 residues. V was trimmed by 0 bases and J by 7 bases, leaving 16 bases between them. Per the germline V gene, CDR1 is GTSNPN and CDR2 is SVGIG (reference sequence). Stated treatment: oral pan-JAK inhibitor, 5-10 mg twice daily. Sequencing used cDNA as its template, made by extracting RNA and reverse transcribing it. Sequencing used immunoSEQ multiplex PCR; TCRdb keeps in-frame clones, though not all of them. This sample has approximately 210,000 clones, with over 60% found just once.

This TCR derives from a human donor with alopecia areata. The sequencing used CD4+ T cells sorted from blood, collected around week 44, from a patient treated with tofacitinib. This chain links TRBV30 with TRBJ1-5, with D possibly TRBD1 on 5 matching bases. The CDR3 region is CAWSVGDRGYQPQHF. The CDR3 DNA reads as TGTGCCTGGAGTGTCGGGGACCGAGGTTACCAGCCCCAGCATTTT.